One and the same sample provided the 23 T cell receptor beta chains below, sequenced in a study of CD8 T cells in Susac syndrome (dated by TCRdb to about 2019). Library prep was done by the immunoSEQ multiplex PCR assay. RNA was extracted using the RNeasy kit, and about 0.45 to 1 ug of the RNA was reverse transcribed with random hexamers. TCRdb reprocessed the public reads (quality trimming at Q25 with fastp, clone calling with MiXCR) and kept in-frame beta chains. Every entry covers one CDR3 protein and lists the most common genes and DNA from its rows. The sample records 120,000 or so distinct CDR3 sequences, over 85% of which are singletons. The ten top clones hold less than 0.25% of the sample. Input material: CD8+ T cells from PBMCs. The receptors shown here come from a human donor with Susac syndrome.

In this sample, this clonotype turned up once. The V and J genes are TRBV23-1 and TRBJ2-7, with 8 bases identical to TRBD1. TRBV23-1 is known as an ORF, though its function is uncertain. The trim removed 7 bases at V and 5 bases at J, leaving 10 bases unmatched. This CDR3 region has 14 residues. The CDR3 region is CASTSGTGADEQYF. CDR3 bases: TGCGCCAGCACCTCGGGGACAGGCGCCGACGAGCAGTACTTC.

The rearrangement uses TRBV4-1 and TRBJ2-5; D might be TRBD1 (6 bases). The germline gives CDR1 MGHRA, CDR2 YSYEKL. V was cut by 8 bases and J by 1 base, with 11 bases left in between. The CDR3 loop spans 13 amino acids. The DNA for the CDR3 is TGCGCCAGCGGCAGGGGTGTCCAAGAGACCCAGTACTTC. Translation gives CASGRGVQETQYF.

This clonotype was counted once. The CDR3 DNA is TGTGCCAGCAGCCACCTACAGGGGGGTAATTCACCCCTCCACTTT. Protein product: CASSHLQGGNSPLHF. The rearrangement joins TRBV14 to TRBJ1-6; TRBD1 aligns across 8 bases. CDR1 and CDR2 from the germline V gene are SGHDN and FVKESK. The CDR3 is 15 amino acids. V shed 3 bases and J 6 bases; nucleotides not matched to a gene: 4.

For the CDR3, the DNA is TGCAGTGCTATGGACAGGACCCCCGCGGGAGAAAGATACGAGCAGTACTTC. Protein product: CSAMDRTPAGERYEQYF. The V call is TRBV20-1, the J call TRBJ2-7; D possibly uses TRBD1 or TRBD2 (7 bases each). Germline CDR1 reads DFQATT; CDR2 reads SNEGSKA (reference sequence). The CDR3 totals 17 residues. Trimming shortened V by 4 bases and J by 4 bases, and 26 bases separated the two germline ends.

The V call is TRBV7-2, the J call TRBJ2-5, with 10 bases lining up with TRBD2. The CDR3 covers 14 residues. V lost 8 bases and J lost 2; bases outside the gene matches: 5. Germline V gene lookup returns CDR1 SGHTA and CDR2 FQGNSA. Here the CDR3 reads CASCSGGIQETQYF. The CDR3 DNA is TGTGCCAGCTGTAGCGGGGGGATACAAGAGACCCAGTACTTC.

In DNA, the CDR3 is TGTGCCACCAGCAGAGATGTCCCGAGTGGTGGCCGTGAGACCCAGTACTTC. Translated, it gives CATSRDVPSGGRETQYF. J is TRBJ2-5 and V is TRBV15; D ambiguous. Germline V gene sequence: CDR1 LNHNV, CDR2 YYDKDF (reference sequence). This CDR3 is 17 amino acids long. V was cut by 0 bases and J by 5 bases, with 19 bases left in between.

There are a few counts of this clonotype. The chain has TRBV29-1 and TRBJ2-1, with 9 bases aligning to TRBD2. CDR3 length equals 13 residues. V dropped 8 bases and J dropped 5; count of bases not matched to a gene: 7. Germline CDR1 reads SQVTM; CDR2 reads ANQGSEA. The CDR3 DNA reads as TGCAGCCCCGTAGCGGGGGAGGACAATGAGCAGTTCTTC. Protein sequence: CSPVAGEDNEQFF.

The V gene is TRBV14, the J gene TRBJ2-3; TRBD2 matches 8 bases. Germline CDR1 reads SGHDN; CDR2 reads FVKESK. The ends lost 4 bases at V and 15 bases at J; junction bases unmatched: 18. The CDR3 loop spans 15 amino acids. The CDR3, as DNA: TGTGCCAGCAGCCCCGGCGGATTAGCGGGAAGGGGCGAATATTTT. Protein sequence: CASSPGGLAGRGEYF.

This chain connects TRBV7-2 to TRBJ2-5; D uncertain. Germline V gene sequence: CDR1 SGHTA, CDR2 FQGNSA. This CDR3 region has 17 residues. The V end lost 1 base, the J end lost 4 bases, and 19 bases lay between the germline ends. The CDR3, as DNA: TGTGCCAGCAGCTTAGAGGTAGTTGCCAGGTCTACAGAGACCCAGTACTTC. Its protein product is CASSLEVVARSTETQYF.

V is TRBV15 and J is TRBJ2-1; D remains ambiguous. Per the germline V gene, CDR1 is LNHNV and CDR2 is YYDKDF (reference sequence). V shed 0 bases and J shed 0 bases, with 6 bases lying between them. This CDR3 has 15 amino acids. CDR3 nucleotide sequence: TGTGCCACCAGCAGAGACGATAGCTCCTACAATGAGCAGTTCTTC. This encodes CATSRDDSSYNEQFF. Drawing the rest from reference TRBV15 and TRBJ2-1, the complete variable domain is DAMVIQNPRYQVTQFGKPVTLSCSQTLNHNVMYWYQQKSSQAPKLLFHYYDKDFNNEADTPDNFQSRRPNTSFCFLDIRSPGLGDTAMYLCATSRDDSSYNEQFFGPGTRLTVL.

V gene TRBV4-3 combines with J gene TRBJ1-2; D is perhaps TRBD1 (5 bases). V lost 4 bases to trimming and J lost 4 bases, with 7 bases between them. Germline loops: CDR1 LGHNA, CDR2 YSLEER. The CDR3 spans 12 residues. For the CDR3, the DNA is TGCGCCAGCAGCCTGGACACCTATGGCTACACCTTC. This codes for CASSLDTYGYTF.

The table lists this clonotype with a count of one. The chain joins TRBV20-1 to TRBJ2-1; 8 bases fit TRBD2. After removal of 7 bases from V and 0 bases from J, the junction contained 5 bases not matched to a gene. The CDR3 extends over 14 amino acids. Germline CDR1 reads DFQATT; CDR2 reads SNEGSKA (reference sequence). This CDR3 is CSVIAGSSYNEQFF. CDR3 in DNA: TGCAGTGTTATAGCGGGGTCCTCCTACAATGAGCAGTTCTTC.

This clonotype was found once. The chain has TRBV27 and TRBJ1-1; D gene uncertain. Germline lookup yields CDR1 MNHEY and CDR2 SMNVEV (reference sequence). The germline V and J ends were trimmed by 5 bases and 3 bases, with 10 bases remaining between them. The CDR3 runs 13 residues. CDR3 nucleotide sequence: TGTGCCAGCAGTGTCTTTTGGTACACTGAAGCTTTCTTT. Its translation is CASSVFWYTEAFF.

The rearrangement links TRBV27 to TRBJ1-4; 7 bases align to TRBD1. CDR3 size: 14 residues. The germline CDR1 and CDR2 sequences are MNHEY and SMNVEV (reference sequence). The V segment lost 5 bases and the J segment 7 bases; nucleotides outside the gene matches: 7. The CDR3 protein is CASSQDRAFEKLFF. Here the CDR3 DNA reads TGTGCCAGCAGTCAAGACAGGGCCTTTGAAAAACTGTTTTTT.

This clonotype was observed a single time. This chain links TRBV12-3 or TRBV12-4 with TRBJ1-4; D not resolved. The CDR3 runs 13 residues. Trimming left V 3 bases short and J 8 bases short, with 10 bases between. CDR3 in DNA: TGTGCCAGCAGTTTGCGCCTTAGGGAAAAACTGTTTTTT. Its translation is CASSLRLREKLFF.

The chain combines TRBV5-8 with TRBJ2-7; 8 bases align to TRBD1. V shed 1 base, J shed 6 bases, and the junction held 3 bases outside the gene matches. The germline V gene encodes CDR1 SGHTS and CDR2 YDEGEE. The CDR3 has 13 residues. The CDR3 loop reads CASSLTGGGEQYF. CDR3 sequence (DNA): TGTGCCAGCAGCTTGACAGGGGGAGGCGAGCAGTACTTC.

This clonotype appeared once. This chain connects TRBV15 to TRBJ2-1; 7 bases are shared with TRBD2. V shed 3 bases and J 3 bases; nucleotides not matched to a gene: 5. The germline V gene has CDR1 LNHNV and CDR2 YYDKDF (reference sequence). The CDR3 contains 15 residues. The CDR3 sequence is CATSSGAGDYNEQFF. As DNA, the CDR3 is TGTGCCACCAGCAGCGGGGCGGGGGACTACAATGAGCAGTTCTTC.

The chain's CDR3 is CSARRSEAFF. As DNA, the CDR3 is TGCAGTGCTAGAAGGTCTGAAGCTTTCTTT. The V gene is TRBV20-1, the J gene TRBJ1-1; D is uncertain. CDR3 length equals 10 residues. In germline, CDR1 is DFQATT, CDR2 SNEGSKA (reference sequence). The V gene lost 2 bases and the J gene lost 6 bases, with 4 bases spanning the gap.

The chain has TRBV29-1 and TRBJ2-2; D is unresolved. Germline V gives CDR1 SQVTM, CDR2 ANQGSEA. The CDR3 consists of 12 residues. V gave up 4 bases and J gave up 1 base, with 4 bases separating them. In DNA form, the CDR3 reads TGCAGCGTTGCAAGGAACACCGGGGAGCTGTTTTTT. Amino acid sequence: CSVARNTGELFF.

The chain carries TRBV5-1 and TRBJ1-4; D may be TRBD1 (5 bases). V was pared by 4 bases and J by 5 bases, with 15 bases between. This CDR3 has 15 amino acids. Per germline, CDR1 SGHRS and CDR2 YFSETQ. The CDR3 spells CASSPGTSGNEKLFF. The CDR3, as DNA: TGCGCCAGCAGCCCGGGGACCTCCGGAAATGAAAAACTGTTTTTT.

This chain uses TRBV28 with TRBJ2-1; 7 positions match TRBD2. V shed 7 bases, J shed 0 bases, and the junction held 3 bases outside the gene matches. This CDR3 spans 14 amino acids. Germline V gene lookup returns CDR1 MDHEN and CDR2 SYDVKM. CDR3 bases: TGTGCCAGCACAGCGGGGAGCTCCTACAATGAGCAGTTCTTC. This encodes CASTAGSSYNEQFF. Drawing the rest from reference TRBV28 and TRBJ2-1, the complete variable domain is DVKVTQSSRYLVKRTGEKVFLECVQDMDHENMFWYRQDPGLGLRLIYFSYDVKMKEKGDIPEGYSVSREKKERFSLILESASTNQTSMYLCASTAGSSYNEQFFGPGTRLTVL.

CDR3 coding DNA: TGTGCCAGCAGCCTGATTATTGGTAATGAGCAGTTCTTC. Protein product: CASSLIIGNEQFF. This rearrangement joins TRBV6-6 to TRBJ2-1; the D is unclear. Germline values: CDR1 MNHNY, CDR2 SVGAGI (reference sequence). V dropped 6 bases and J dropped 7 bases, with 13 bases sitting between them. CDR3 length equals 13 residues.

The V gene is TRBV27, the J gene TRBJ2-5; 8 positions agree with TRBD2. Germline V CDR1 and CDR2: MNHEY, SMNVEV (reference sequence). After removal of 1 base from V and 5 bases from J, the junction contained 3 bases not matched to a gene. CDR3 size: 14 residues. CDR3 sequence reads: CASSLYRGGETQYF. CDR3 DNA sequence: TGTGCCAGCAGTTTATATCGGGGGGGGGAGACCCAGTACTTC.